The 5 T cell receptor beta chains listed next were all sequenced from one sample in a study of PD-L1 blockade in urothelial cancer. Time point specified: pretreatment peripheral blood. Profiling relied on immunoSEQ multiplex PCR, and the TCRdb table lists in-frame clones only, not all of them. Altogether 70,000 or so clones are present, approximately 87% being singletons, with the ten largest covering 4.5%. Sequencing was performed on PBMCs, taken around atezolizumab (anti-PD-L1) treatment. The receptors shown here come from a man in his 70s with urothelial cancer.

The chain links TRBV5-5 to TRBJ2-7, with TRBD2 matching over 7 bases. This CDR3 is built from 15 residues. Trimming cost V 0 bases and J 2 bases; bases outside gene matches: 5. Germline-derived CDR1 and CDR2 are SGHKS and YYEKEE (reference sequence). The CDR3 region has the DNA TGTGCCAGCAGCTTGGGACTAGCCGAAACCTACGAGCAGTACTTC. Its translation is CASSLGLAETYEQYF.

V and J are TRBV9 and TRBJ2-1; 12 bases are shared with TRBD2. Germline lookup yields CDR1 SGDLS and CDR2 YYNGEE. V trimming: 0 bases; J trimming: 5 bases; junction bases outside the gene matches: 9. The CDR3 has 18 residues. Here the CDR3 reads CASSVGLAGERGDNEQFF. The CDR3 bases are TGTGCCAGCAGCGTAGGACTAGCGGGAGAACGGGGAGACAATGAGCAGTTCTTC. The full variable domain, its missing parts supplied by reference TRBV9 and TRBJ2-1, is DSGVTQTPKHLITATGQRVTLRCSPRSGDLSVYWYQQSLDQGLQFLIQYYNGEERAKGNILERFSAQQFPDLHSELNLSSLELGDSALYFCASSVGLAGERGDNEQFFGPGTRLTVL.

This clone has a handful of counts. V is TRBV5-1 and J is TRBJ2-7, with a weak D call TRBD1 (5 bases). The CDR3 sequence is 14 residues long. Germline V lookup: CDR1 SGHRS, CDR2 YFSETQ. V was clipped by 3 bases and J by 5 bases, with 15 bases between them. Written as DNA, the CDR3 is TGCGCCAGCAGCTATGATCCAGGGTTCGACGAGCAGTACTTC. Its protein is CASSYDPGFDEQYF.

V is TRBV19 and J is TRBJ2-1; 12 bases are a match to TRBD2. The germline CDR1 and CDR2 sequences are LNHDA and SQIVND (reference sequence). The CDR3 has 16 residues. V dropped 11 bases and J dropped 2; count of bases not matched to a gene: 10. The CDR3 nucleotides are TGTGCCGGAACTCCGGGACTAGCGGGCCCCTACAATGAGCAGTTCTTC. Translated: CAGTPGLAGPYNEQFF.

This rearrangement joins TRBV30 to TRBJ1-4, with D maybe TRBD1 (5 bases). The V and J ends lost 3 bases and 4 bases respectively, with 12 bases between them. The CDR3 runs 14 residues. From germline, CDR1 is GTSNPN and CDR2 SVGIG (reference sequence). The CDR3 nucleotides are TGTGCCTGGAGAGGCTGGGGACTTAATGAAAAACTGTTTTTT. Its protein is CAWRGWGLNEKLFF.